This T cell receptor (beta chain) was recovered during a study of blood T cell repertoires in COVID-19. Study-level background: The United States, Italy and Spain provided the acute and convalescent COVID-19 samples. The cDNA or gDNA used as material had been derived from T cells, B-cell-depleted T cells, or PBMCs.

Authors' processing steps: Estimation of nucleated cell counts relied on the amplification of reference gene primers. TCRdb keeps only in-frame clones here, not all; method: immunoSEQ multiplex PCR. From that table come the V and J calls and clone size; the DNA was used to work out D and trimming. Of around 190,000 clones in the sample, over 80% were seen once. Seattle-derived patients entered the study during active infection and were followed longitudinally. The receptor was derived from a woman aged 60-75 years with COVID-19, enrolled during active disease. Sequences were obtained from peripheral blood.

The CDR3 sequence: CASSLPGRGRTEAFF. The CDR3 nucleotides read TGTGCCAGCAGCCTCCCCGGGAGGGGGAGAACTGAAGCTTTCTTT. V and J are TRBV7-8 and TRBJ1-1, with TRBD1 as a possible D gene (6 bases). CDR3 size: 15 residues. V lost 5 bases, J lost 5 bases, and 18 bases lay in between. The V gene's germline CDR1 is SGHVS and CDR2 FQNEAQ.